Listed below are T cell receptor beta chains from one sample, sequenced in a study of cytomegalovirus exposure and HLA in healthy donors. Generated by immunoSEQ multiplex PCR, the TCRdb table keeps only in-frame clones and is missing some. This sample has around 190,000 clones; approximately 86% occur once, and the top ten carry approximately 1.7%. The sequenced sample consisted of PBMCs. The source is a woman aged 18-29 years in good health and CMV-seronegative. Both conserved end residues are part of each CDR3. A D gene is named only where the DNA matches it firmly. Expanded clones get a size class; other rows say once, few or many, or leave the size out.

J gene	clone size	V gene	D gene	CDR3 protein	CDR3 DNA
TRBJ1-5	few	TRBV4-1	TRBD1	CASSQQGALWNQPQHF	TGCGCCAGCAGCCAACAGGGGGCCCTCTGGAATCAGCCCCAGCATTTT
TRBJ2-1	NA	TRBV7-9	TRBD1	CASRIAGTGSGNEQFF	TGTGCCAGCCGTATTGCCGGGACAGGGAGCGGCAATGAGCAGTTCTTC
TRBJ1-5	NA	TRBV6-5	TRBD1	CASGGRGAGNQPQHF	TGTGCCAGCGGGGGCAGGGGGGCTGGAAATCAGCCCCAGCATTTT
TRBJ1-4	NA	TRBV10-3	TRBD1	CAARQGLNEKLFF	TGTGCCGCCCGACAGGGACTTAATGAAAAACTGTTTTTT
TRBJ2-7	NA	TRBV7-9	TRBD1	CASSPRQGAQKGSEQYF	TGTGCCAGCAGCCCCAGACAGGGGGCGCAAAAGGGATCCGAGCAGTACTTC
TRBJ1-2	NA	TRBV6-1	TRBD1	CASSGQLGQGEGGYTF	TGTGCCAGCAGTGGCCAATTGGGACAGGGAGAGGGAGGCTACACCTTC
TRBJ2-2	NA	TRBV7-8	NA	CASSLSNTGKLFF	TGTGCCAGCAGCTTATCCAACACCGGGAAGCTGTTTTTT
TRBJ2-7	NA	TRBV15	TRBD1	CATSRAGTGLDEQYF	TGTGCCACCAGCAGAGCCGGGACAGGGCTTGACGAGCAGTACTTC
TRBJ1-4	few	TRBV28	TRBD1	CASLGGSGGEKLFF	TGTGCCAGTTTAGGGGGCTCTGGCGGGGAGAAACTGTTTTTT
TRBJ2-7	NA	TRBV4-1	TRBD2	CASSQGTRELAYEQYF	TGCGCCAGCAGCCAAGGGACGCGGGAGCTGGCCTATGAGCAGTACTTC
TRBJ2-3	NA	TRBV2	TRBD2	CASRYQTSGSYQPTDTQYF	TGTGCCAGCAGGTATCAAACTAGCGGGAGTTACCAACCCACAGATACGCAGTATTTT
TRBJ2-5	NA	TRBV7-6	NA	CASSSTTGMETQYF	TGTGCCAGCAGCTCCACCACAGGGATGGAGACCCAGTACTTC
TRBJ2-1	NA	TRBV5-1	NA	CASSLELLNEQFF	TGCGCCAGCAGCTTGGAACTGCTGAATGAGCAGTTCTTC
TRBJ2-5	NA	TRBV7-9	TRBD2	CASSPFGTSGGETQYF	TGTGCCAGCAGCCCCTTCGGGACTAGCGGGGGAGAGACCCAGTACTTC
TRBJ2-7	NA	TRBV28	NA	CASTSPSTGSSEQYF	TGTGCCAGCACCTCACCCTCGACGGGATCTAGCGAGCAGTACTTC
TRBJ1-4	once	TRBV6-1	TRBD1	CASSELETGVEKLFF	TGTGCCAGCAGTGAACTGGAGACAGGGGTTGAAAAACTGTTTTTT
TRBJ1-1	many	TRBV28	TRBD1	CASSSWTGRRTEAFF	TGTGCCAGCAGTTCCTGGACAGGGAGACGAACTGAAGCTTTCTTT
TRBJ1-3	once	TRBV5-8	NA	CASTLGGPGNTIYF	TGTGCCAGCACCCTGGGGGGACCTGGAAACACCATATATTTT
TRBJ2-5	NA	TRBV10-3	TRBD2	CAIGERGGQETQYF	TGTGCCATCGGGGAGCGGGGGGGACAAGAGACCCAGTACTTC
TRBJ1-1	NA	TRBV19	NA	CASQAGSIAFF	TGTGCCAGTCAGGCGGGGAGTATAGCTTTCTTT
TRBJ2-6	NA	TRBV11-2	NA	CASSLDRWGGSGANVLTF	TGTGCCAGCAGCTTAGATCGTTGGGGAGGCTCTGGGGCCAACGTCCTGACTTTC
TRBJ1-3	NA	TRBV7-8	TRBD1	CASSLRQGALGNTIYF	TGTGCCAGCAGCTTAAGACAGGGGGCTCTGGGAAACACCATATATTTT
TRBJ1-2	once	TRBV6-4	NA	CASSELGGTGF	TGTGCCAGCAGTGAATTGGGAGGCACGGGCTTC
TRBJ1-5	NA	TRBV6-5	NA	CASSSSGSGLNQPQHF	TGTGCCAGCAGTTCCTCTGGGAGTGGGCTCAATCAGCCCCAGCATTTT
TRBJ1-1	NA	TRBV6-5	NA	CASSYSSNSEAFF	TGTGCCAGCAGTTACTCGAGTAATTCTGAAGCTTTCTTT
TRBJ1-2	NA	TRBV14	TRBD1	CASSQTQGDYGYTF	TGTGCCAGCAGCCAAACACAGGGGGACTATGGCTACACCTTC
TRBJ1-2	NA	TRBV27	NA	CASSSLGFSNYGYTF	TGTGCCAGCAGTTCCCTCGGTTTTTCTAACTATGGCTACACCTTC
TRBJ2-5	NA	TRBV5-4	NA	CASSPQGGFQETQYF	TGTGCCAGCAGCCCCCAGGGGGGATTTCAAGAGACCCAGTACTTC
TRBJ2-1	NA	TRBV9	NA	CASTPTGSSYNEQFF	TGTGCCAGCACACCAACAGGAAGCTCCTACAATGAGCAGTTCTTC
TRBJ2-1	once	TRBV9	TRBD2	CASSQSGIRRNEQFF	TGTGCCAGCAGCCAGAGCGGGATAAGAAGGAATGAGCAGTTCTTC
TRBJ2-1	NA	TRBV2	NA	CASRQITSYNEQFF	TGTGCCAGCAGGCAGATTACCTCCTACAATGAGCAGTTCTTC
TRBJ2-1	NA	TRBV9	TRBD1	CASSVELRRGNEQFF	TGTGCCAGCAGCGTGGAGCTTCGCAGGGGGAATGAGCAGTTCTTC
TRBJ1-1	NA	TRBV29-1	TRBD1	CSVEGTGGTEAFF	TGCAGCGTTGAAGGTACAGGGGGAACTGAAGCTTTCTTT
TRBJ2-5	NA	TRBV2	TRBD2	CASSGSAGGRETQYF	TGTGCCAGCAGCGGTTCTGCGGGAGGGCGAGAGACCCAGTACTTC
TRBJ2-6	NA	TRBV4-2	TRBD2	CASSQDLSLWTSSGANVLTF	TGTGCCAGCAGCCAAGATCTTTCCCTTTGGACTAGCTCTGGGGCCAACGTCCTGACTTTC
TRBJ2-5	NA	TRBV18	NA	CASSEQEQETQYF	TGTGCCAGCTCAGAGCAGGAACAAGAGACCCAGTACTTC
TRBJ2-1	NA	TRBV7-2	NA	CASSFKRASYNEQFF	TGTGCCAGCAGCTTCAAGCGTGCCTCCTACAATGAGCAGTTCTTC
TRBJ2-4	NA	TRBV5-6	TRBD2	CASSWTSSKNIQYF	TGTGCCAGCAGCTGGACTAGCAGCAAAAACATTCAGTACTTC
TRBJ2-2	NA	TRBV19	NA	CASSPRGTSSGELFF	TGTGCCAGTAGTCCCCGGGGGACTTCTTCGGGGGAGCTGTTTTTT
TRBJ2-7	NA	TRBV7-3	NA	CASSLSGRGTLPEQYF	TGTGCCAGCAGCCTTTCAGGACGGGGAACTCTCCCCGAGCAGTACTTC
TRBJ2-7	NA	TRBV7-6	NA	CASSPGTYEQYF	TGTGCCAGCAGCCCGGGAACCTACGAGCAGTACTTC
TRBJ2-3	once	TRBV19	NA	CASKLTITDTQYF	TGTGCCAGTAAATTGACTATTACAGATACGCAGTATTTT
TRBJ2-5	NA	TRBV29-1	NA	CSATEYQETQYF	TGCAGCGCGACGGAGTACCAAGAGACCCAGTACTTC
TRBJ2-5	NA	TRBV5-1	TRBD2	CASSLGLGAQETQYF	TGCGCCAGCAGCTTAGGACTAGGGGCCCAAGAGACCCAGTACTTC
TRBJ2-3	NA	TRBV20-1	NA	CSARVPDTQYF	TGCAGTGCTAGAGTCCCGGATACGCAGTATTTT
TRBJ1-1	NA	TRBV4-3	NA	CASSPQGLVAEAFF	TGCGCCAGCAGCCCCCAGGGGCTAGTAGCTGAAGCTTTCTTT
TRBJ2-3	NA	TRBV5-1	TRBD1	CASSRGQRADTQYF	TGCGCCAGCTCCAGGGGGCAAAGGGCAGATACGCAGTATTTT
TRBJ1-2	NA	TRBV28	TRBD1	CASRPSTGTGYGYTF	TGTGCCAGCAGACCTTCGACAGGGACTGGATATGGCTACACCTTC
TRBJ2-3	NA	TRBV10-3	NA	CAIRAGAHTDTQYF	TGTGCCATCAGGGCAGGGGCCCACACAGATACGCAGTATTTT
TRBJ2-7	NA	TRBV5-5	TRBD1	CASFYRDRGSYEQYF	TGTGCCAGCTTTTACCGGGACAGGGGATCCTACGAGCAGTACTTC
TRBJ1-2	NA	TRBV28	NA	CASSLGGADYGYTF	TGTGCCAGCAGTTTGGGGGGGGCGGACTATGGCTACACCTTC
TRBJ1-1	NA	TRBV7-9	NA	CASSSLDREAFF	TGTGCCAGCAGCTCTCTAGACAGAGAAGCTTTCTTT
TRBJ1-4	NA	TRBV2	TRBD1	CASKPQGYEKLFF	TGTGCCAGCAAGCCACAGGGGTATGAAAAACTGTTTTTT